Presented here are 7 T cell receptor beta chains from one specimen sequenced in a study of cytomegalovirus exposure and HLA in healthy donors. Primers for the PCR totalled 60 Vbeta and 13 Jbeta. Assay: immunoSEQ multiplex PCR; the TCRdb copy retains only in-frame clones and omits some. The table has 130,000 or so clones, around 72% seen once; the top ten hold 1.5%. Sequencing input: PBMCs. The receptors come from a woman under 30 in good health and CMV-seronegative.

This clone has more than one count but fewer than ten. The chain uses TRBV5-1 and TRBJ1-4, with a possible D match to TRBD1 (5 bases). The CDR3 runs 16 residues. The V end lost 4 bases, the J end lost 5 bases, and 18 bases lay between the germline ends. Germline V gene data show CDR1 as SGHRS and CDR2 as YFSETQ. CDR3 coding DNA: TGCGCCAGCAGCGTTGGCCCCGCGGGGCTGAATGAAAAACTGTTTTTT. It encodes CASSVGPAGLNEKLFF.

The chain carries TRBV7-6 and TRBJ2-7; possible D gene TRBD2, 5 bases. CDR1 and CDR2 (germline): SGHVS, FNYEAQ. V was cut by 5 bases and J by 8 bases, with 16 bases left in between. This CDR3 region has 13 residues. The CDR3 nucleotides are TGTGCCAGCAGCCCTTCCGGACTGCCTCAGCAGTACTTC. This gives the protein CASSPSGLPQQYF.

CDR3 nucleotides: TGTGCCAGTAGTATGGGGAGGACGGCTACCTACGAGCAGTACTTC. This gives the protein CASSMGRTATYEQYF. The rearrangement links TRBV19 to TRBJ2-7; D perhaps matches TRBD2 (6 bases). Germline V lookup: CDR1 LNHDA, CDR2 SQIVND (reference sequence). The CDR3 runs to 15 residues. V lost 3 bases and J lost 2, with 14 bases in between.

V and J are TRBV6-5 and TRBJ1-1; no clear D gene. V was clipped by 2 bases and J by 6 bases, with 13 bases between them. Looked up from germline, CDR1 is MNHEY and CDR2 is SVGAGI. The CDR3 loop spans 14 amino acids. CDR3 sequence reads: CASSYGEGISEAFF. The CDR3 region has the DNA TGTGCCAGCAGTTACGGCGAGGGAATTTCTGAAGCTTTCTTT.

The chain couples TRBV15 to TRBJ2-3, with TRBD1 identical over 11 bases. The CDR3 consists of 17 residues. CDR1 and CDR2 from the germline V gene are LNHNV and YYDKDF (reference sequence). V was clipped by 8 bases and J by 2 bases; unmatched bases: 12. The CDR3 region is CATRTGTGGTTTDTQYF. In DNA form, the CDR3 reads TGTGCCACCCGCACCGGGACAGGGGGAACTACCACAGATACGCAGTATTTT.

V gene TRBV9 combines with J gene TRBJ2-2; perhaps TRBD2 as D (6 bases). Germline CDR1 SGDLS, CDR2 YYNGEE. V shed 3 bases and J shed 6 bases, with 15 bases lying between them. CDR3 size: 15 residues. CDR3: CASSAFPGASGELFF. The CDR3, as DNA: TGTGCCAGCAGCGCATTCCCGGGAGCCTCCGGGGAGCTGTTTTTT.

The gene calls are TRBV6-6 and TRBJ2-7; a possible D gene is TRBD2 (5 bases). With 7 bases removed from V and 1 base from J, the gap between germline ends came to 8 bases. Germline V CDR1 and CDR2: MNHNY, SVGAGI (reference sequence). The CDR3 extends over 12 amino acids. CDR3 nucleotide sequence: TGTGCCAGCACTGGGGAGTCCTACGAGCAGTACTTC. This encodes CASTGESYEQYF.